This TCR beta chain was sequenced during a study of sequential checkpoint blockade in melanoma (dated by TCRdb to between 2019 and 2020). Regarding the study in general: Patients were assigned by 1:1 randomization to either first-line nivolumab followed by ipilimumab (arm A) or ipilimumab followed by nivolumab (arm B). Both trial sequences were followed by maintenance nivolumab. DNA from 91 pretreatment melanoma tumor samples underwent TCRbeta immunosequencing. For 20 to 25 patients, matched tumor biopsies were taken both before treatment and at week 13, after single-agent nivolumab (arm A) or ipilimumab (arm B). Roughly 85% of the matched pre- and post-treatment tumor biopsy pairs came from the same lesion. On the study overall, not on this receptor specifically: Patients whose tumor T-cell fraction and clonality increased by week 13 were about 30 times more likely to achieve clinical benefit. The model for predicting response that combines TCR metrics with mutation burden needs to be validated in larger, independent patient cohorts. Among patients in arm A, the nivolumab-first arm, pretreatment tumor TIL clonality was associated with response (P = .04). Small sample sizes and reduced statistical power limited the within-arm analyses of tumor T-cell fraction. Tumor T-cell fraction and clonality were found to correlate with PD-L1 staining and CD8+ T-cell counts but not with mutational load.

From a lookup of the germline V gene, CDR1 and CDR2 are SQVTM and ANQGSEA. The CDR3 holds 13 amino acids from the cysteine to the phenylalanine. The sequence is cut down to CDR3 DNA, 39 bases in frame from base 1. From V the trimming removes 1 base and from J it removes 6 bases, while the gene matches leave 4 bases of the junction unaccounted for. What this sample's treatment or condition label stands for: randomized to nivolumab then ipilimumab (arm A) or the reverse (arm B). No trial patient had received prior DNA-damaging chemotherapy. CheckMate 064, a randomized, open-label phase II trial of sequential checkpoint blockade, was the source of the samples, all of which came from patients with melanoma. Genomic DNA from formalin-fixed paraffin-embedded (FFPE) tissue samples was used for tumor TCR sequencing. TCRbeta CDR3 regions were immunosequenced from genomic DNA with the immunoSEQ Assay. Prior to high-throughput sequencing, genomic DNA was amplified by bias-controlled multiplex PCR. In the authors' own workflow: To quantify the absolute abundance of each unique TCRbeta CDR3 region, the sequences were collapsed and filtered. Clonality, defined as 1 minus Pielou's evenness, was calculated using productive rearrangements only. Tumor T-cell fraction was calculated by normalizing TCRbeta template counts to usable DNA, which was estimated from several housekeeping genes. Clones with significantly greater frequencies in on-treatment versus baseline samples were identified using a previously published method. The table was pulled from immuneACCESS by TCRdb, which kept in-frame rearrangements only. Such tables lose some clones; where checked, under half of the loss comes from unresolved V genes, and the rest has no known cause. The DNA gave D and trimming, while V, J and clone size come from that table. The table for this sample lists fewer than 4,500 clones; roughly 20% of them were counted only once. The ten largest clones represent about 12% of the sample.

Comment on this clone: This receptor's antigen is unknown. Base qualities are not at hand, and no much larger clone is one base apart.

The source was tumor tissue (inferred from file names), collected from a patient given nivolumab and ipilimumab in sequence. The origin of this receptor is a human donor with melanoma. This chain joins TRBV29-1 to TRBJ1-2, with TRBD1 matching 8 junction bases. CDR3 loop: CSVEGTGWHGYTF. Read as DNA, the sequence is TGCAGCGTTGAAGGGACAGGGTGGCATGGCTACACCTTC.